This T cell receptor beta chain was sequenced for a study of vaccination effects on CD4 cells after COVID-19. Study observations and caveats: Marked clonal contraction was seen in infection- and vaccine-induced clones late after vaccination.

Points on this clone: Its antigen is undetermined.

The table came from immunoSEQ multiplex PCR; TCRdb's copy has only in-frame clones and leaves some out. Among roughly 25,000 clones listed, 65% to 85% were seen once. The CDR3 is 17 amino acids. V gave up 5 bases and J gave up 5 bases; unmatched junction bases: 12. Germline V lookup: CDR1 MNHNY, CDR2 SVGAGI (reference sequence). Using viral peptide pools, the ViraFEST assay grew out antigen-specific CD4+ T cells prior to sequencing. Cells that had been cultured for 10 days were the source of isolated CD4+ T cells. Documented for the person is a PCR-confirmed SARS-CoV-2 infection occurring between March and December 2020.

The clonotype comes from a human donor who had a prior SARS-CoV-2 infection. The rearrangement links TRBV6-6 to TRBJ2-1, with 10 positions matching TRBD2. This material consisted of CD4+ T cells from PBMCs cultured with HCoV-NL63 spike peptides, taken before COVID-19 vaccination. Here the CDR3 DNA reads TGTGCCAGCAGTCCTTTTAGCGGGAGGATGAGTCACAATGAGCAGTTCTTC. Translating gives CASSPFSGRMSHNEQFF.